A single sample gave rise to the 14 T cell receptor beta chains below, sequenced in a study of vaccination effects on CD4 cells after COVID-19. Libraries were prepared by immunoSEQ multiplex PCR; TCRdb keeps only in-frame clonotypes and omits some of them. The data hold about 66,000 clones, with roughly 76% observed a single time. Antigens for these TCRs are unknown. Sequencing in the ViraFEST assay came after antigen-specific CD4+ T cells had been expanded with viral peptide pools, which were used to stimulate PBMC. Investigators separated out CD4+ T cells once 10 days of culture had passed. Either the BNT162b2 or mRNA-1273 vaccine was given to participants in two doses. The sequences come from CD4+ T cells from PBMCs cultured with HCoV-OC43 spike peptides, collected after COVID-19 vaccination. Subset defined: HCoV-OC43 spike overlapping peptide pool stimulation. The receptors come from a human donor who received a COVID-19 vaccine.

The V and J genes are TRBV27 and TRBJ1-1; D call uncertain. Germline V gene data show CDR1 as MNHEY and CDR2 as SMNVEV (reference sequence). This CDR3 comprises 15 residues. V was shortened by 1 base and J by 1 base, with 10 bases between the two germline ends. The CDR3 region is CASSLYPTTNTEAFF. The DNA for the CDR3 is TGTGCCAGCAGTTTATACCCGACGACGAACACTGAAGCTTTCTTT.

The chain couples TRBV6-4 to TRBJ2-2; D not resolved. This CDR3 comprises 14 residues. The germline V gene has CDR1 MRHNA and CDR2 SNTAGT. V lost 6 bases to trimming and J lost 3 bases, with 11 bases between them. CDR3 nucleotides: TGTGCCAGCAGACACGAGGAGTACACCGGGGAGCTGTTTTTT. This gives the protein CASRHEEYTGELFF.

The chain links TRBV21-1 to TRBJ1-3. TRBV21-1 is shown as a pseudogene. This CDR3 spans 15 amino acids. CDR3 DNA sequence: TGTGCCAGCAGCACGAACGCCCCCGGAGGAAACACCATATATTTT. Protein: CASSTNAPGGNTIYF.

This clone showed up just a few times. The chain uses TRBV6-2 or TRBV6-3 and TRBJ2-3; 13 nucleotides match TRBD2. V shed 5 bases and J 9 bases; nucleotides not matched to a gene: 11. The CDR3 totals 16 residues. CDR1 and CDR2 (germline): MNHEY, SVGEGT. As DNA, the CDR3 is TGTGCCAGCAGTGAGGGACTAGCGGGGCCCCAGGGGACGCAGTATTTT. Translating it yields CASSEGLAGPQGTQYF.

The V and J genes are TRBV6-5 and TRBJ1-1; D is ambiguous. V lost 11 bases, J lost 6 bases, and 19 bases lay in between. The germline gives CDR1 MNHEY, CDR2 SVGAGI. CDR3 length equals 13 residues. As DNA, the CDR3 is TGTGCCGCAGGTCGACATGAGGGATCTGAAGCTTTCTTT. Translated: CAAGRHEGSEAFF.

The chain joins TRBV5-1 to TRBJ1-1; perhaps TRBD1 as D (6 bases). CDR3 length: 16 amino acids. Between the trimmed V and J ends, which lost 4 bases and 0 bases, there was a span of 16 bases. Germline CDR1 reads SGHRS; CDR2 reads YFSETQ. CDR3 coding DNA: TGCGCCAGCAGCCAGCCCAAGACAGGACTGAACACTGAAGCTTTCTTT. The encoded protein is CASSQPKTGLNTEAFF. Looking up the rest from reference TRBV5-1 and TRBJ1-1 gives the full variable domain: KAGVTQTPRYLIKTRGQQVTLSCSPISGHRSVSWYQQTPGQGLQFLFEYFSETQRNKGNFPGRFSGRQFSNSRSEMNVSTLELGDSALYLCASSQPKTGLNTEAFFGQGTRLTVV.

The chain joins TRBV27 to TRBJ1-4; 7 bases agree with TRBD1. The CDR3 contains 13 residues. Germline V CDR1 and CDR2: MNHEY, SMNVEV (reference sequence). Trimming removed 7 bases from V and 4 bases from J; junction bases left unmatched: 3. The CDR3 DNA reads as TGTGCCAGCAAGGGACAGCTTAATGAAAAACTGTTTTTT. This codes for CASKGQLNEKLFF.

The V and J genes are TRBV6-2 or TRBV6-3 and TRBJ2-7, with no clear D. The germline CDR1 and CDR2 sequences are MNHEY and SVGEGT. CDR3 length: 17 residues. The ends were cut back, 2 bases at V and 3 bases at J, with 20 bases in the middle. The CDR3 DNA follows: TGTGCCAGCAGTTACCTACTCAACTTTACCGGGCGCTACGAGCAGTACGTC. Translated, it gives CASSYLLNFTGRYEQYV.

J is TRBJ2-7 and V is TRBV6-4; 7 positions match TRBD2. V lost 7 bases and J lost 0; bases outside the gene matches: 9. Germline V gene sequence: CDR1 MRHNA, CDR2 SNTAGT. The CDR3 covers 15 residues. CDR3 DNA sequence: TGTGCCAGCACCCGTAGCGGGTATATCTCCTACGAGCAGTACGTC. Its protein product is CASTRSGYISYEQYV.

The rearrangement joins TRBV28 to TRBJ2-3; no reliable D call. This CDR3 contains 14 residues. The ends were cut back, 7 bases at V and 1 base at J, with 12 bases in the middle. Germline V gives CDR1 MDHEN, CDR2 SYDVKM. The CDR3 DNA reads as TGTGCCAGCACGTCCTCCGTGGGCACAGATACGCAGTATTTT. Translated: CASTSSVGTDTQYF.

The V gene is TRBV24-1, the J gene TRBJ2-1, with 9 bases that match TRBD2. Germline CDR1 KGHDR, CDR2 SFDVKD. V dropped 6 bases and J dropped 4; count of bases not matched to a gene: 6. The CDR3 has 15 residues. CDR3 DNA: TGTGCCACCAGTTCCGGCGGGGGGGTTTACAATGAGCAGTTCTTC. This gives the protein CATSSGGGVYNEQFF.

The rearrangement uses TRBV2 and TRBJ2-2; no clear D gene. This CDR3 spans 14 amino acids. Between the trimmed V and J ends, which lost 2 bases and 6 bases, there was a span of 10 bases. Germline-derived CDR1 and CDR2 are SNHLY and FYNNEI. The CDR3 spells CASSETLSAGELFF. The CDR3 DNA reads TGTGCCAGCAGTGAAACCCTAAGTGCCGGGGAGCTGTTTTTT.

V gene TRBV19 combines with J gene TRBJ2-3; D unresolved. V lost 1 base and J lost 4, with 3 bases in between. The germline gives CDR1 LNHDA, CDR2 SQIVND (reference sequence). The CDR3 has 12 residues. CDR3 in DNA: TGTGCCAGTAGTATAGTCCCAGATACGCAGTATTTT. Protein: CASSIVPDTQYF.

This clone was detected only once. Here the CDR3 reads CASSSRGTGGRNTIYF. CDR3 nucleotide sequence: TGTGCCAGCAGTTCGCGAGGGACCGGGGGACGAAACACCATATATTTT. This chain uses TRBV6-2 or TRBV6-3 with TRBJ1-3, with TRBD1 as a possible D gene (5 bases). Germline V CDR1 and CDR2: MNHEY, SVGEGT. The CDR3 has 16 amino acids. Trimming pared 4 bases from V and 5 bases from J, leaving 18 bases between.